Shown below are 2 T cell receptor beta chains from a single sample sequenced in a study of T cell clones after liver transplantation (dated by TCRdb to between 2019 and 2020). Library generation was performed with the immunoSEQ multiplex PCR assay. TCRdb stores this immuneACCESS table with in-frame sequences only. Part of the clones is absent; in the studies checked, under half of the shortfall reflects unresolved V genes, and no reason is known for the rest. Recorded for this sample are about 20,000 clones; approximately 95% of them occurred a single time. Roughly 25% of the sample comes from the top ten. The sample was CD8+ T cells from blood, taken approximately 27 months after liver transplant. The receptors derive from a human patient who received a liver transplant. Some T cells may have been brought in with the graft after a transplant.

This clone occurred once. Written as DNA, the CDR3 is TGTGCCAGCAGCTTAGCAGGGGACGAGCAGTACTTC. Its translation: CASSLAGDEQYF. The chain employs TRBV7-9 and TRBJ2-7; D may be TRBD1 (5 bases). The CDR3 spans 12 residues. Trimming took off 0 bases at V and 5 bases at J, with 5 bases between the two ends. Germline V lookup: CDR1 SEHNR, CDR2 FQNEAQ (reference sequence).

The V call is TRBV18, the J call TRBJ2-1; 10 bases align to TRBD2. CDR1 KGHSH and CDR2 LQKENI come from the germline V gene. This CDR3 has 17 amino acids. V shed 0 bases and J 1 base; nucleotides not matched to a gene: 3. Written as DNA, the CDR3 is TGTGCCAGCTCACCACCGAAACTAGCGGGGTCCTACAATGAGCAGTTCTTC. It yields the protein CASSPPKLAGSYNEQFF.